This T cell receptor beta chain was captured in a study of siplizumab effects on memory and regulatory T cells. Whole-study results and caveats: Only a minor fraction of alloreactive clones mapped to unstimulated subsets.

Between the trimmed V and J ends, which lost 2 bases and 4 bases, there was a span of 8 bases. Germline assignment: CDR1 MNHEY and CDR2 SMNVEV (reference sequence). CDR3 length: 13 residues. A note on this clone: Its antigen remains unknown.

Assay: immunoSEQ multiplex PCR; the TCRdb copy retains only in-frame clones and omits some. The repertoire includes tens of thousands of clones, approximately 93% of them detected once, and about 6.7% sits in the top ten. The rearrangement uses TRBV27 and TRBJ1-1; no firm D call. The sequenced material came from CD8+ T cells sorted from blood. This sequence originates from a human donor in good health. The DNA for the CDR3 is TGTGCCAGCAGTTTAGGGGTAAGCACTGAAGCTTTCTTT. Its translation: CASSLGVSTEAFF.